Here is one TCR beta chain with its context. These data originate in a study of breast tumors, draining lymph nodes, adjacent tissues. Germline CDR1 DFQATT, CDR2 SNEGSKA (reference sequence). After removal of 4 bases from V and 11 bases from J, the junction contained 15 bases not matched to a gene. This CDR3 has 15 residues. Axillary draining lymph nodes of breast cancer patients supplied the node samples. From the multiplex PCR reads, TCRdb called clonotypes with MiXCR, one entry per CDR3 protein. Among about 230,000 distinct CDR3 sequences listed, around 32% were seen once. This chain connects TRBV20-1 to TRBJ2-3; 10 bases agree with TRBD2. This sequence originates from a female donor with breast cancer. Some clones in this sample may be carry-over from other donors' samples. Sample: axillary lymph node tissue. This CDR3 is CSANPGTSADNEQYF. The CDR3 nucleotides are TGCAGTGCTAACCCGGGGACTAGCGCAGACAATGAGCAGTATTTT.